Sequencing of this TCR beta chain was carried out in a study of CD8 T cells in Susac syndrome. Each Susac syndrome patient had definite or probable disease by recently defined criteria. With random hexamers, reverse transcription was performed on about 0.45 to 1 ug of RNA. An immunoSEQ multiplex PCR amplified TCR beta CDR3 over 54 Vbeta and 13 Jbeta. Using its own MiXCR run on the immunoSEQ multiplex PCR reads, TCRdb lists one record per CDR3 protein. The sample has approximately 190,000 distinct CDR3 sequences; just under 95% are singletons. The specimen sequenced was CD8+ T cells from PBMCs. The source is a human donor with Susac syndrome.

The CDR3 DNA is TGTGCCAGCAGCTCCACGGGAACAGGGGATGAAACTAATGAAAAACTGTTTTTT. This translates into CASSSTGTGDETNEKLFF. V is TRBV13 and J is TRBJ1-4; 7 bases match TRBD1. CDR1 is PRHDT, CDR2 FYEKMQ, per germline (reference sequence). V lost 4 bases, J lost 1 base, and 12 bases stayed unmatched. The CDR3 is 18 residues long.